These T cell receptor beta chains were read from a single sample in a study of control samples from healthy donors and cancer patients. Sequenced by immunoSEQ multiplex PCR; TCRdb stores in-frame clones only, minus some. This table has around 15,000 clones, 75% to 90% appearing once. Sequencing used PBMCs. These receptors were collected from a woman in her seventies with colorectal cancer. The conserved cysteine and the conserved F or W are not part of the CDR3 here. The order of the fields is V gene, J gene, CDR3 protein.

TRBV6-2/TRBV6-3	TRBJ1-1	ASSYSRGTTEAF
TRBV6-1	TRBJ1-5	ASTQGGRGQPQH
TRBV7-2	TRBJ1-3	ASSQGLGNTIY
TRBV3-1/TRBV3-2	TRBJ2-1	ASSHRDSDYNEQF
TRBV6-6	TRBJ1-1	ASSYPPQGLDTEAF
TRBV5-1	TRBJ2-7	ASSLPTSSHEQY
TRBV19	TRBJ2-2	ASSGGQLTGELF
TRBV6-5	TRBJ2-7	ASSYSASGIYEQY
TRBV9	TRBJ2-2	ASSVRAGGEGELF
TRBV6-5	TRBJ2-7	ASSSRGGLYEQY
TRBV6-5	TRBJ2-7	ASQAESEQY
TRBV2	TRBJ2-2	VSTGQGTLLTGELF
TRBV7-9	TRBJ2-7	ASTPRGRRYEQY
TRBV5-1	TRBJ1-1	ASSGAGDTEAF
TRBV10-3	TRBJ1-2	AITPDNSGYT
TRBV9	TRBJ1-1	ASSKVRETEAF